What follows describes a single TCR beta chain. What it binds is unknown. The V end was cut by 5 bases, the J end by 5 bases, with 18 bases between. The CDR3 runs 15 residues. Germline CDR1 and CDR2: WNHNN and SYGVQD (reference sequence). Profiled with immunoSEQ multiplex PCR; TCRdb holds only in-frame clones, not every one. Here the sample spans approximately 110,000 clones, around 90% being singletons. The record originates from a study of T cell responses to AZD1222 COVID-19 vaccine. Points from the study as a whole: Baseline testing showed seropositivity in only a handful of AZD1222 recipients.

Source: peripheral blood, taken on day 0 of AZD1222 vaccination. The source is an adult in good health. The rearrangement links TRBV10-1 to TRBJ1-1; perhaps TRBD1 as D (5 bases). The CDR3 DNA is TGCGCCAGCAGTCCGAAGGTGGGGGTGCGGACTGAAGCTTTCTTT. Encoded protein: CASSPKVGVRTEAFF.